The rows below give T cell receptor beta chains drawn from one sample of a study of cytomegalovirus exposure and HLA in healthy donors. Libraries were prepared by immunoSEQ multiplex PCR; TCRdb keeps only in-frame clonotypes and omits some of them. The data show approximately 82,000 clones, around 92% seen once. Sample: PBMCs. The receptors come from a man in his late teens or twenties in good health and CMV-seronegative. Both conserved end residues are part of each CDR3. A D gene is named only where the DNA matches it firmly. The size field is filled for only some rows; it gives once, few, many or a size class.

cdr3_aa | cdr3_nt | d_call | j_call | v_call | clone_size
CASSGGAREGPDTQYF | TGCGCCAGCAGCGGGGGGGCGCGGGAGGGCCCCGATACGCAGTATTTT | TRBD2 | TRBJ2-3 | TRBV5-1 | .
CASSPGQGGSTDTQYF | TGTGCCAGCAGCCCTGGACAGGGGGGCAGCACAGATACGCAGTATTTT | TRBD1 | TRBJ2-3 | TRBV11-3 | .
CASSLYINTEAFF | TGTGCCAGCAGCTTATATATTAACACTGAAGCTTTCTTT | . | TRBJ1-1 | TRBV7-3 | .
CAWKGGATANYGYTF | TGTGCCTGGAAAGGTGGGGCGACTGCTAACTATGGCTACACCTTC | . | TRBJ1-2 | TRBV30 | .
CASSPGGYGYTF | TGTGCCAGCAGTCCGGGGGGGTATGGCTACACCTTC | . | TRBJ1-2 | TRBV28 | .
CASSADTQPQHF | TGTGCCAGCAGCGCTGACACTCAGCCCCAGCATTTT | . | TRBJ1-5 | TRBV7-9 | .
CASRLGLNTYTEAFF | TGTGCCAGCAGGTTGGGACTCAACACATACACTGAAGCTTTCTTT | . | TRBJ1-1 | TRBV6-1 | .
CASSKDRVSDTQYF | TGTGCCAGCAGTAAAGACAGAGTTTCAGATACGCAGTATTTT | . | TRBJ2-3 | TRBV6-1 | .
CASSLSPRAGGTDTQYF | TGCGCCAGCAGCTTGTCGCCCCGGGCGGGGGGCACAGATACGCAGTATTTT | TRBD2 | TRBJ2-3 | TRBV5-1 | .
CASSPGGGNYGYTF | TGTGCCAGCAGCCCCGGGGGAGGGAACTATGGCTACACCTTC | . | TRBJ1-2 | TRBV7-9 | .
CARSGQGVGTDTQYF | TGTGCCAGATCGGGACAGGGGGTCGGCACAGATACGCAGTATTTT | TRBD1 | TRBJ2-3 | TRBV2 | .
CASKDWQSGEQYF | TGTGCCAGCAAGGACTGGCAGTCGGGGGAGCAGTACTTC | . | TRBJ2-7 | TRBV6-5 | .
CASKLTMNTEAFF | TGTGCCAGCAAGTTAACCATGAACACTGAAGCTTTCTTT | . | TRBJ1-1 | TRBV7-3 | .
CASSRWGEQETQYF | TGTGCCAGCAGTAGGTGGGGGGAGCAAGAGACCCAGTACTTC | . | TRBJ2-5 | TRBV27 | .
CATRGGELGYNEQFF | TGTGCCACCAGGGGTGGGGAACTAGGGTACAATGAGCAGTTCTTC | . | TRBJ2-1 | TRBV19 | .
CASSEGGAQGRQYF | TGTGCCAGCAGTGAGGGGGGGGCGCAGGGACGGCAGTACTTC | . | TRBJ2-7 | TRBV6-1 | .
CASSLGLEGYNEQFF | TGTGCCAGCAGCCTCGGACTAGAAGGCTACAATGAGCAGTTCTTC | TRBD2 | TRBJ2-1 | TRBV4-2 | few
CASMTGDSPLHF | TGTGCCAGTATGACAGGGGATTCACCCCTCCACTTT | TRBD1 | TRBJ1-6 | TRBV6-5 | few
CASGTSGDLYGYTF | TGTGCTAGTGGTACGTCAGGGGACCTCTATGGCTACACCTTC | . | TRBJ1-2 | TRBV12-5 | .
CASSTDRNTGELFF | TGTGCCAGCAGCACAGACAGAAACACCGGGGAGCTGTTTTTT | . | TRBJ2-2 | TRBV2 | .
CASSQDQRPGDGGTQYF | TGTGCCAGCAGCCAAGACCAGCGGCCCGGAGACGGGGGGACCCAGTACTTC | . | TRBJ2-5 | TRBV14 | .
CASSSGLTQETQYF | TGCGCCAGCAGTTCGGGACTCACTCAAGAGACCCAGTACTTC | . | TRBJ2-5 | TRBV10-1 | .
CASSQARGAGELFF | TGTGCCAGCAGCCAAGCTCGGGGGGCCGGGGAGCTGTTTTTT | TRBD2 | TRBJ2-2 | TRBV4-2 | .
CASRTGGVTEAFF | TGTGCCAGCAGGACAGGGGGCGTGACTGAAGCTTTCTTT | TRBD1 | TRBJ1-1 | TRBV6-1 | .
CASSDEAGSTDTQYF | TGTGCCAGCAGTGACGAAGCAGGGTCCACCGATACGCAGTATTTT | . | TRBJ2-3 | TRBV25-1 | .
CASSPLGGYGSYEQYF | TGCGCCAGCAGCCCACTCGGGGGGTATGGATCCTACGAGCAGTACTTC | TRBD2 | TRBJ2-7 | TRBV5-1 | .
CASSEGQGAGETQYF | TGTGCCAGCAGTGAAGGTCAGGGGGCGGGAGAGACCCAGTACTTC | TRBD1 | TRBJ2-5 | TRBV2 | .
CASSFGTFNEQFF | TGTGCCAGCAGCTTCGGGACTTTCAATGAGCAGTTCTTC | . | TRBJ2-1 | TRBV9 | .
CAWSGQGRNYGYTF | TGTGCCTGGAGTGGCCAGGGGAGAAACTATGGCTACACCTTC | . | TRBJ1-2 | TRBV30 | once
CATSRISGGQETQYF | TGTGCCACCAGCAGAATCAGCGGGGGCCAAGAGACCCAGTACTTC | TRBD2 | TRBJ2-5 | TRBV15 | .
CAISDRGYEQYF | TGTGCCATCAGTGACAGGGGGTACGAGCAGTACTTC | TRBD1 | TRBJ2-7 | TRBV10-3 | .
CASSQGGYEQYF | TGTGCCAGCAGCCAAGGAGGGTACGAGCAGTACTTC | . | TRBJ2-7 | TRBV4-2 | .
CASSPRDRRTEAFF | TGTGCCAGTAGTCCTCGGGACAGGCGTACTGAAGCTTTCTTT | TRBD1 | TRBJ1-1 | TRBV19 | .
CASSSPGQGAREQYF | TGCGCCAGCAGCTCCCCGGGACAGGGAGCGCGGGAGCAGTACTTC | TRBD1 | TRBJ2-5 | TRBV5-1 | .
CASSLVHGGSADTQYF | TGTGCCAGCAGCTTAGTTCACGGGGGATCGGCAGATACGCAGTATTTT | . | TRBJ2-3 | TRBV7-2 | .
CASFNFYNEQFF | TGTGCCAGCTTTAACTTCTACAATGAGCAGTTCTTC | . | TRBJ2-1 | TRBV7-9 | .
CASSSPNSPLHF | TGTGCCAGCAGTTCCCCAAATTCACCCCTCCACTTT | . | TRBJ1-6 | TRBV28 | .
CASSEGTSGGNEQFF | TGTGCCAGCAGTGAAGGGACTAGCGGGGGGAATGAGCAGTTCTTC | TRBD2 | TRBJ2-1 | TRBV6-1 | .
CASRDRGYANEKLFF | TGTGCCAGCAGGGACAGGGGGTATGCTAATGAAAAACTGTTTTTT | TRBD1 | TRBJ1-4 | TRBV2 | few
CASSLRPGQGIEAFF | TGTGCCAGCAGCCTACGCCCCGGACAGGGAATTGAAGCTTTCTTT | TRBD1 | TRBJ1-1 | TRBV7-6 | .
CASLLAGGSADTQYF | TGTGCCAGCCTCTTAGCGGGAGGTTCCGCGGATACGCAGTATTTT | TRBD2 | TRBJ2-3 | TRBV28 | .
CASSMRERLSEQYF | TGTGCCAGTAGTATGAGGGAACGCTTATCCGAGCAGTACTTC | . | TRBJ2-7 | TRBV19 | .
CASSLDEAGELFF | TGTGCCAGCAGCTTAGACGAGGCCGGGGAGCTGTTTTTT | . | TRBJ2-2 | TRBV5-4 | .
CASSPRTGPGEKLFF | TGTGCCAGCAGCCCCCGGACAGGGCCAGGAGAAAAACTGTTTTTT | TRBD1 | TRBJ1-4 | TRBV11-3 | once
CAMRPVGRGEQYF | TGTGCCATGAGACCTGTGGGGAGAGGCGAGCAGTACTTC | . | TRBJ2-7 | TRBV10-3 | .
CASSLGEGLAKNIQYF | TGTGCCAGCAGCTTAGGAGAAGGACTAGCCAAAAACATTCAGTACTTC | . | TRBJ2-4 | TRBV7-9 | once
CASSHTGQNYEQYF | TGTGCCAGCAGCCACACGGGACAGAATTACGAGCAGTACTTC | TRBD1 | TRBJ2-7 | TRBV7-2 | .
CASSVRDRSFYGYTF | TGTGCCAGCAGCGTCCGGGACAGGAGTTTCTATGGCTACACCTTC | TRBD1 | TRBJ1-2 | TRBV9 | .
CASSLALNEQFF | TGTGCCAGCAGCTTAGCACTGAATGAGCAGTTCTTC | . | TRBJ2-1 | TRBV11-2 | .